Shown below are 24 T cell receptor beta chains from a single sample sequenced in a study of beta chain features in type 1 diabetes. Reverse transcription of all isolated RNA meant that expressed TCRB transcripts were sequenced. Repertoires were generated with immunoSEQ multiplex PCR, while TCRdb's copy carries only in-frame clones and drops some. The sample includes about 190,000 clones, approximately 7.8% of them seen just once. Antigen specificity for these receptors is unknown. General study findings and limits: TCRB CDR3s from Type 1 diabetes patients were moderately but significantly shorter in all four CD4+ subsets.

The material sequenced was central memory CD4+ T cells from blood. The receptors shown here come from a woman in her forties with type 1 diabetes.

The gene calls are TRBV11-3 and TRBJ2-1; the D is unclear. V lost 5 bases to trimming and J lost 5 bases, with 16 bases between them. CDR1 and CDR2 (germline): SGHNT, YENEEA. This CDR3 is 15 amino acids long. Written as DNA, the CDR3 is TGTGCCAGCAGCCCAAGGAGTCGCTCTGACAATGAGCAGTTCTTC. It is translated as CASSPRSRSDNEQFF. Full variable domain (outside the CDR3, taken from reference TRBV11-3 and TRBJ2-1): EAGVVQSPRYKIIEKKQPVAFWCNPISGHNTLYWYLQNLGQGPELLIRYENEEAVDDSQLPKDRFSAERLKGVDSTLKIQPAELGDSAVYLCASSPRSRSDNEQFFGPGTRLTVL.

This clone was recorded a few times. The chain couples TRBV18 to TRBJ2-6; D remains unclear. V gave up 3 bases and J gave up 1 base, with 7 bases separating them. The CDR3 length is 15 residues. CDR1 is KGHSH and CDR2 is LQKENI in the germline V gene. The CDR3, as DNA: TGTGCCAGCTCACCGGAGTTGTCTGGGGCCAACGTCCTGACTTTC. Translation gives CASSPELSGANVLTF.

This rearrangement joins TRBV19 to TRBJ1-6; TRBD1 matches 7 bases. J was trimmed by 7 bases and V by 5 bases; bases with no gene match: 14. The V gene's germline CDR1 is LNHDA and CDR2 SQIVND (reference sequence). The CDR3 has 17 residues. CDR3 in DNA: TGTGCCAGTAGTTACCTAGGGTTCGGGACAGAGAATTCACCCCTCCACTTT. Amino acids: CASSYLGFGTENSPLHF.

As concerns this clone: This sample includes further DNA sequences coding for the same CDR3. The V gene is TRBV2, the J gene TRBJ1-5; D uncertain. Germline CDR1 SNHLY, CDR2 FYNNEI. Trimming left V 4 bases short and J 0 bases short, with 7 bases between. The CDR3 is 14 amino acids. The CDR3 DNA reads TGTGCCAGCAGTGTACAGTATAGCAATCAGCCCCAGCATTTT. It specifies CASSVQYSNQPQHF. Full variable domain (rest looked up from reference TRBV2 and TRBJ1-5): EPEVTQTPSHQVTQMGQEVILRCVPISNHLYFYWYRQILGQKVEFLVSFYNNEISEKSEIFDDQFSVERPDGSNFTLKIRSTKLEDSAMYFCASSVQYSNQPQHFGDGTRLSIL.

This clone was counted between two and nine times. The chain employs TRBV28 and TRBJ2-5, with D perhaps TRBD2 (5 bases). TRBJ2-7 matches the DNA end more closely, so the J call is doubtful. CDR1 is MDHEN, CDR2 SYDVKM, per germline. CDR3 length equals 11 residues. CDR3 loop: CASSLEGEQYF. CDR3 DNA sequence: TGTGCCAGCAGTTTAGAGGGCGAGCAGTACTTC.

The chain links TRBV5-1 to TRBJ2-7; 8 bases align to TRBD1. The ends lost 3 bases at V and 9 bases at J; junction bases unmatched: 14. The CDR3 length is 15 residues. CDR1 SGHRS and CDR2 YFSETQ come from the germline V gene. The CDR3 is CASSSGTGANTRQYF. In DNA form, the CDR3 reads TGCGCCAGCAGCTCCGGGACAGGAGCTAATACGAGGCAGTACTTC.

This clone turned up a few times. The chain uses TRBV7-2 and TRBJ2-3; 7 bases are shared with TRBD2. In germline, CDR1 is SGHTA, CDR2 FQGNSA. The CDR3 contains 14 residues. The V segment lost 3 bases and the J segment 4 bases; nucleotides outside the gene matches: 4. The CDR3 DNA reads TGTGCCAGCAGCTTCTTAGCGGGCCCAGATACGCAGTATTTT. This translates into CASSFLAGPDTQYF.

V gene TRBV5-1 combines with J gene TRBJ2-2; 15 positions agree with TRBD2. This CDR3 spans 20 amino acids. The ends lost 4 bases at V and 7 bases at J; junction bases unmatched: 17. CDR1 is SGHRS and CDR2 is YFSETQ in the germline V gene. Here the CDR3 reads CASSGRTSGRALSSNGELFF. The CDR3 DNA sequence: TGCGCCAGCAGCGGGAGGACTAGCGGGAGGGCCTTATCATCCAACGGGGAGCTGTTTTTT.

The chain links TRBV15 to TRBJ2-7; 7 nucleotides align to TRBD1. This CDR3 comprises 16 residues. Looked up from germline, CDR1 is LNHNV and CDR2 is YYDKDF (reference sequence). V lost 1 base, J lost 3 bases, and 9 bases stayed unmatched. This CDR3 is CATSRGDDRANYEQYF. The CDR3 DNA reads TGTGCCACCAGCAGAGGTGACGACAGGGCGAACTACGAGCAGTACTTC.

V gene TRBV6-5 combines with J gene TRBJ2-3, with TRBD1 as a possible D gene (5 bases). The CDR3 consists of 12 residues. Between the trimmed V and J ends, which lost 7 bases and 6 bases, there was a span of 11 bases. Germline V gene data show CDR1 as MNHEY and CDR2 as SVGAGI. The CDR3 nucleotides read TGTGCCAGCAAACAGTCAGGGGATACGCAGTATTTT. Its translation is CASKQSGDTQYF.

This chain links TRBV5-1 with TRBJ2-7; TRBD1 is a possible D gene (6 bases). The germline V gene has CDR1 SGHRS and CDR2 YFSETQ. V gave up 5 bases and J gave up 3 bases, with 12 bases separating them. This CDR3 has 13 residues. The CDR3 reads CASRNSDSYEQYF. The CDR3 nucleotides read TGCGCCAGCAGGAACTCGGACAGCTACGAGCAGTACTTC.

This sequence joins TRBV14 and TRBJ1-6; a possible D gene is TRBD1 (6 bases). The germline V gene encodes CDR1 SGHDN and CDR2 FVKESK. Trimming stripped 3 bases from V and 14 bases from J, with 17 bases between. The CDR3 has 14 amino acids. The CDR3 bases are TGTGCCAGCAGCCAGGGGGCGGCTAGCGGGACCCTCCACTTT. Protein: CASSQGAASGTLHF.

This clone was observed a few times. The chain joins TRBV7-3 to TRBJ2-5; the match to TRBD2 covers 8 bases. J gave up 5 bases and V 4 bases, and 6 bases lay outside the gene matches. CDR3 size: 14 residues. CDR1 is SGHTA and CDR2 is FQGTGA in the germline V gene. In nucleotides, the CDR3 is TGTGCCAGCAGCTCAGGGTCGGGGGGGGAGACCCAGTACTTC. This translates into CASSSGSGGETQYF.

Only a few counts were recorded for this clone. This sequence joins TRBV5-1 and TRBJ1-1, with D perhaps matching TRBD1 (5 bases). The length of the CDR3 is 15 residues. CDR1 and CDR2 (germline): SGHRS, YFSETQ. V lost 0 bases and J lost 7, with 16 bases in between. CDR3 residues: CASSLDEGGGGEAFF. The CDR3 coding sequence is TGCGCCAGCAGCTTGGATGAGGGAGGCGGGGGTGAAGCTTTCTTT. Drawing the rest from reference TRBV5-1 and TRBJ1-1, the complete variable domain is KAGVTQTPRYLIKTRGQQVTLSCSPISGHRSVSWYQQTPGQGLQFLFEYFSETQRNKGNFPGRFSGRQFSNSRSEMNVSTLELGDSALYLCASSLDEGGGGEAFFGQGTRLTVV.

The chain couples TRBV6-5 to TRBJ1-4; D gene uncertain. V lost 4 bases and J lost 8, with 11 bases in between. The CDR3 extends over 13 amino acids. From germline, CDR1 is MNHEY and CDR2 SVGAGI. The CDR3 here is CASSSSMREKLFF. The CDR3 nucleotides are TGTGCCAGCAGTTCCTCTATGCGGGAAAAACTGTTTTTT.

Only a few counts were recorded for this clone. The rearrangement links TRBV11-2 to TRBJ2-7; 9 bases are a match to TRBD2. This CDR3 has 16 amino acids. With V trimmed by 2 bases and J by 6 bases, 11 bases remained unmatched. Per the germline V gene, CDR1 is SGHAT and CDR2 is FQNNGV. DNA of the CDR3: TGTGCCAGCAGCTTAAGACTAGCGGCGGGCCCCCTCGAGCAGTACTTC. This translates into CASSLRLAAGPLEQYF.

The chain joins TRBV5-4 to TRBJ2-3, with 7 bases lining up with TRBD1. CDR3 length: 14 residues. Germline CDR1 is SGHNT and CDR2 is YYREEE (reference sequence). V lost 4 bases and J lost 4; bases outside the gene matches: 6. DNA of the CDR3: TGTGCCAGCAGCCCTGGACAGGAACCAGATACGCAGTATTTT. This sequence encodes CASSPGQEPDTQYF. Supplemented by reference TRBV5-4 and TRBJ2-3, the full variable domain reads ETGVTQSPTHLIKTRGQQVTLRCSSQSGHNTVSWYQQALGQGPQFIFQYYREEENGRGNFPPRFSGLQFPNYSSELNVNALELDDSALYLCASSPGQEPDTQYFGPGTRLTVL.

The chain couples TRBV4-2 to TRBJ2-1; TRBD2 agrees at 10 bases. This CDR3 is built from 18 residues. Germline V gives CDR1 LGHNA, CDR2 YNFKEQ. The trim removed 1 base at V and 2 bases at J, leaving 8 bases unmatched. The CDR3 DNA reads TGTGCCAGCAGCCAAGCCATCATAGCGGGGGGACCCTACAATGAGCAGTTCTTC. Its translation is CASSQAIIAGGPYNEQFF.

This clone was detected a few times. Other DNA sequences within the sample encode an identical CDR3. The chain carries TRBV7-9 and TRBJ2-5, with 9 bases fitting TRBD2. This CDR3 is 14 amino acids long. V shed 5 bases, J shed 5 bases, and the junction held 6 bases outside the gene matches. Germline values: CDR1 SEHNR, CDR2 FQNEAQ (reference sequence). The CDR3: CASSLGLAGETQYF. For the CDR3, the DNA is TGTGCCAGCAGCCTGGGACTAGCTGGGGAGACCCAGTACTTC.

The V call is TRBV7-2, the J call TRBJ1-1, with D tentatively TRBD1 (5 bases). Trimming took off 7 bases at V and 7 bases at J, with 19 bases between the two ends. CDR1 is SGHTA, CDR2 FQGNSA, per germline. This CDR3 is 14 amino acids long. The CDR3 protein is CASNHRGDRGEAFF. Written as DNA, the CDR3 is TGTGCCAGCAACCATCGGGGGGATAGGGGTGAAGCTTTCTTT.

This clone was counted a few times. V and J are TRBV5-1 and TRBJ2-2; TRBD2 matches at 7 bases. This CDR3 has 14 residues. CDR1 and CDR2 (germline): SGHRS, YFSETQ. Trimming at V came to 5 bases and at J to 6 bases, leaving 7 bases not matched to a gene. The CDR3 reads CASRWEGNAGELFF. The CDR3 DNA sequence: TGCGCCAGCAGATGGGAGGGGAATGCCGGGGAGCTGTTTTTT.

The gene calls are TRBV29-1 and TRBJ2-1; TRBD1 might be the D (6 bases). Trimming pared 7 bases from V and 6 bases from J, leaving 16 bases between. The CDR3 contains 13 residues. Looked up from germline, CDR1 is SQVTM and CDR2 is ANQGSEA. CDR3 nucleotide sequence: TGCAGCGGGCGCAGGGGTGAGGGCAATGAGCAGTTCTTC. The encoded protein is CSGRRGEGNEQFF.

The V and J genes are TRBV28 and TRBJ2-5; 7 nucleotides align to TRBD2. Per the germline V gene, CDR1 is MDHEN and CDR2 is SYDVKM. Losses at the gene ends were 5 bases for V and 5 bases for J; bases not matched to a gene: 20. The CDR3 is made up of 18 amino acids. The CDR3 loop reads CASSPPLYRGRAGETQYF. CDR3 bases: TGTGCCAGCAGTCCTCCCCTCTACCGAGGGAGGGCCGGGGAGACCCAGTACTTC.

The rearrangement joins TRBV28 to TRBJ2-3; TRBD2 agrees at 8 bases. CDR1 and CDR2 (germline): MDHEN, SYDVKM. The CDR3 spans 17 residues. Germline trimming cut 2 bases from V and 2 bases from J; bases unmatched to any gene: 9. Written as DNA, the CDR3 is TGTGCCAGCAGTTTACCGGGGGCGGGGGGTAACACAGATACGCAGTATTTT. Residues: CASSLPGAGGNTDTQYF.